This TCR beta chain emerged from a study of T cell responses to AZD1222 COVID-19 vaccine (dated by TCRdb to 2020 to 2023). About the investigation overall: AZD1222 recipients whose second dose came at about 4 weeks and those whose second dose came at about 12 weeks were combined into one group, since spike-specific TCR depth and breadth did not differ between the two schedules. A total of roughly 240 trial participants underwent TCR sequencing, of whom some 210 received two doses of AZD1222 and roughly 25 received two doses of the MenACWY control vaccine. Enrollment into the trials was organized by age into subgroups of 18-55, 56-69 and 70-plus years, and those subgroups contained approximately 160, 26 and 62 TCR-sequenced participants, respectively.

The CDR3 regions of human TCRbeta chains were analyzed by immunosequencing. In the original analysis: Repertoire TCRs were checked for matches against a reference library of SARS-CoV-2-specific TCRs that had been generated using the MIRA antigen-specificity platform. Breadth meant the fraction of unique TCRs that were SARS-CoV-2-associated, whereas depth meant the fraction of total T cells that were SARS-CoV-2-associated. Using the MIRA data, each spike-specific TCR was assigned both to the spike region to which the TCR was reactive and to a CD4 or CD8 class. Log10-transformed breadth and depth values were compared by one-way ANOVA with Sidak's multiple comparisons tests. This immuneACCESS table, as held by TCRdb, lists in-frame sequences with V and J called but not all clones. Of the missing ones, under half trace to an unresolved V gene in checked studies; the others have no known cause. The V and J calls and clone size come from that table; D and trimming were worked out from the DNA. This sample is represented by about 160,000 clones; 90% of them were singletons. The ten top clones hold about 1.4% of the sample.

This specimen's time point label, per the study, means: baseline before first vaccination. Samples from vaccinated people were obtained from the UK trials COV001 and COV002, which included a single-blind randomized controlled phase 2/3 trial of AZD1222 (ChAdOx1 nCoV-19) in healthy adults. Trial participant PBMC samples were collected at day 0 and day 28 after the second dose for TCRbeta chain sequencing. Here is what the overall study found, with its caveats: The vaccine-associated CD4 TCRs covered the entire spike protein, and the dominant responses fell in regions 160-218 and 743-854. Because no day 14 peak-response samples were available, the repertoires could be characterized only after the peak T cell response. Most participants were white British and females outnumbered males, and the authors suggested that clonal diversity may have been underestimated. After two AZD1222 doses, spike-specific TCR breadth and depth were significantly higher than at day 0 and than in MenACWY recipients. Reportedly, close to half of the unique spike-specific TCRs recognized epitopes lying outside the regions that are mutated in the B.1.351 and B.1.1.7 variants. Conclusions about previously exposed vaccinees are limited because only five to seven AZD1222 recipients were SARS-CoV-2 seropositive at baseline. The 56-69-year group was small, and its depth increase did not reach significance, likely because of low power.

About this clone itself: Its binding antigen is unknown. Per-base quality was not reported, and no clone a single base away is much larger than it.

Deletion took 0 bases off V and 6 bases off J, with a span of 18 bases between the germline ends. As encoded in the germline V gene, CDR1 is MGHRA while CDR2 is YSYEKL. From its cysteine to its phenylalanine, the CDR3 spans 17 amino acids. The CDR3 DNA has 51 bases and is translated from base 1. This TCR derives from an adult in good health. The sample was peripheral blood, taken on day 0 of AZD1222 vaccination. The V and J segments used are TRBV4-1 and TRBJ1-5; TRBD1 is possibly the D segment (5 matching bases). The CDR3 reads CASSQDKARERFQPQHF. The base sequence is TGCGCCAGCAGCCAAGATAAGGCCAGGGAAAGGTTTCAGCCCCAGCATTTT.